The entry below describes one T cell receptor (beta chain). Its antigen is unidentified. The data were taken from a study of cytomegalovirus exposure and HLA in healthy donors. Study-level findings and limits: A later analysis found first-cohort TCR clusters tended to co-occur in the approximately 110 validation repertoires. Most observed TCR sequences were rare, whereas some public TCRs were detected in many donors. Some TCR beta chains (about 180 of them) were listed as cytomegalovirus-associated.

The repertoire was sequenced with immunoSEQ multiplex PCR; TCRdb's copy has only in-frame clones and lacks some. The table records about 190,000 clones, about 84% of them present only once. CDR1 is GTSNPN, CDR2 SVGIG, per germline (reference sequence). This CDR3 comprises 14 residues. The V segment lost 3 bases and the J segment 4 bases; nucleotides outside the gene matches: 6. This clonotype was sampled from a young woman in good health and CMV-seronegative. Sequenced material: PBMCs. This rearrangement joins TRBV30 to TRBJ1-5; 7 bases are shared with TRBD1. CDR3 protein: CAWRAGTANQPQHF. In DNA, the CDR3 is TGTGCCTGGAGGGCCGGGACAGCGAATCAGCCCCAGCATTTT.